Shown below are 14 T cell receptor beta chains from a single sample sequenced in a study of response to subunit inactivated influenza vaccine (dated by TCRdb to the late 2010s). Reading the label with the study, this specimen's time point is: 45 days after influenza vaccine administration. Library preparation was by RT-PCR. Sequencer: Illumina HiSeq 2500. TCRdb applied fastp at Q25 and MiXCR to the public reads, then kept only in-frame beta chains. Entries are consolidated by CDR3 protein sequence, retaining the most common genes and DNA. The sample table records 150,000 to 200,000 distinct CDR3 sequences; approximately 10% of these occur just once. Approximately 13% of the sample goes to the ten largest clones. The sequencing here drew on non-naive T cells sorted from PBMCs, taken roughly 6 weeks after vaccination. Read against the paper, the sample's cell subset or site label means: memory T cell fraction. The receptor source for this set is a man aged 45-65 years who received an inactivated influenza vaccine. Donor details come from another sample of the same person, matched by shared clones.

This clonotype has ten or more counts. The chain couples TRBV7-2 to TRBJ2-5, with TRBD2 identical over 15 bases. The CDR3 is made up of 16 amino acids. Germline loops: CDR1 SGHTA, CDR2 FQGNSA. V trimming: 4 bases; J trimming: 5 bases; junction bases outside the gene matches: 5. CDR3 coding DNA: TGTGCCAGCAGCTGGACTAGCGGGAGGGCTGGGGAGACCCAGTACTTC. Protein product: CASSWTSGRAGETQYF. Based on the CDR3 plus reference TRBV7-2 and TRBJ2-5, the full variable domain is GAGVSQSPSNKVTEKGKDVELRCDPISGHTALYWYRQSLGQGLEFLIYFQGNSAPDKSGLPSDRFSAERTGGSVSTLTIQRTQQEDSAVYLCASSWTSGRAGETQYFGPGTRLLVL.

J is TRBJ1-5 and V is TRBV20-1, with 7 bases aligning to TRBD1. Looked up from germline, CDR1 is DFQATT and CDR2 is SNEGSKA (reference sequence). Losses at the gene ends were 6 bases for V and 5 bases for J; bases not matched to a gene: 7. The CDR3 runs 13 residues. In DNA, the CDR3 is TGCAGTGCAAAGGGACAGCTAGATCAGCCCCAGCATTTT. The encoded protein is CSAKGQLDQPQHF.

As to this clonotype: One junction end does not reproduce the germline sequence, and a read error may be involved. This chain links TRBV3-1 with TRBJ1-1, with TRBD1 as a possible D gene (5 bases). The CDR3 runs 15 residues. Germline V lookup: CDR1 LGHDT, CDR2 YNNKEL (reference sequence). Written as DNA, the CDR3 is TGTGCCAGCAGCCAAGACGGGGCAGTGAAAACTGAAGCTTTCTTT. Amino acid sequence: CASSQDGAVKTEAFF.

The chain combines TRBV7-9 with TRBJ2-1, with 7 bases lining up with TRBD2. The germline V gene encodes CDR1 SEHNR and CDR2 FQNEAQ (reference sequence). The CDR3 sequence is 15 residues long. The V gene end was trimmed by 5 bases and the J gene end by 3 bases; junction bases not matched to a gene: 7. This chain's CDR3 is CASSPSRGVYNEQFF. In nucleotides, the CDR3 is TGTGCCAGCAGCCCTAGCCGGGGGGTCTACAATGAGCAGTTCTTC.

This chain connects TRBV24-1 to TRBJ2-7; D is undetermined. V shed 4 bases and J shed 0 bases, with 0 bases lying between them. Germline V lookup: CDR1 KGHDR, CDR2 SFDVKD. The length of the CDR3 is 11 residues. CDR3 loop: CATSDSYEQYF. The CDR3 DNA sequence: TGTGCCACCAGTGACTCCTACGAGCAGTACTTC.

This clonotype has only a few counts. The CDR3, as DNA: TGTGCCAGCAGCTTATTGGATCCAGATACGCAGTATTTT. It yields the protein CASSLLDPDTQYF. This chain joins TRBV11-2 and TRBJ2-3; D uncertain. CDR3 length: 13 residues. CDR1 is SGHAT, CDR2 FQNNGV, per germline. Trimming pared 2 bases from V and 4 bases from J, leaving 7 bases between.

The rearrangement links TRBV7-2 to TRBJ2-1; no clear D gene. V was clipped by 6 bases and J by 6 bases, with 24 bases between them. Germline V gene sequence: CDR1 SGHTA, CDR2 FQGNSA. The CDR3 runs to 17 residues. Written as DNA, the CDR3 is TGTGCCAGCAGAGCGATACGCAGCCGGGCCCATTCCAATGAGCAGTTCTTC. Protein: CASRAIRSRAHSNEQFF.

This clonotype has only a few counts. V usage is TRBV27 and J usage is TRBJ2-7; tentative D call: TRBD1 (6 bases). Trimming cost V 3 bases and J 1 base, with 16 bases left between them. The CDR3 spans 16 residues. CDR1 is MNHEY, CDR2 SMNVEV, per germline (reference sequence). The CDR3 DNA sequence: TGTGCCAGCAGTTTGGGAGTGACAGGTTTTTCCTACGAGCAGTACTTC. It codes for CASSLGVTGFSYEQYF.

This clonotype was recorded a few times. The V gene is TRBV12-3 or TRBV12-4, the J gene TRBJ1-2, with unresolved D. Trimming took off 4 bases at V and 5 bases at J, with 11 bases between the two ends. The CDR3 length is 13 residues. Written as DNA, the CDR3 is TGTGCCAGCAGTTCCGGTCGAGGGTATGGCTACACCTTC. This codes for CASSSGRGYGYTF.

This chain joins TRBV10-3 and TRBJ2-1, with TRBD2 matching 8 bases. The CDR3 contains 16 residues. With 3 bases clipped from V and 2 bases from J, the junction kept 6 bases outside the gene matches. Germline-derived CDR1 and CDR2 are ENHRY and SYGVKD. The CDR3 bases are TGTGCCATCAGTGACGATCTAGCGGGTCCCTACAATGAGCAGTTCTTC. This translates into CAISDDLAGPYNEQFF.

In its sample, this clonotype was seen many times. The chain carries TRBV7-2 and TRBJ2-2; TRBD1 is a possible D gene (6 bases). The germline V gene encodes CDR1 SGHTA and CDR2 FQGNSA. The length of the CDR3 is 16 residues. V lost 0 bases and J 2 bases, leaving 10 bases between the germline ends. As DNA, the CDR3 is TGTGCCAGCAGCTTAGCTGGGGGCATCAACACCGGGGAGCTGTTTTTT. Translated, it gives CASSLAGGINTGELFF.

Here the CDR3 DNA reads TGTGCCTGGAGTTGGGTCAGGGGATATCAAGAGACCCAGTACTTC. Its translation: CAWSWVRGYQETQYF. This chain connects TRBV30 to TRBJ2-5; possibly TRBD1 for D (6 bases). Germline loops: CDR1 GTSNPN, CDR2 SVGIG (reference sequence). The CDR3 is 15 amino acids. V was trimmed by 2 bases and J by 2 bases, leaving 15 bases between them.

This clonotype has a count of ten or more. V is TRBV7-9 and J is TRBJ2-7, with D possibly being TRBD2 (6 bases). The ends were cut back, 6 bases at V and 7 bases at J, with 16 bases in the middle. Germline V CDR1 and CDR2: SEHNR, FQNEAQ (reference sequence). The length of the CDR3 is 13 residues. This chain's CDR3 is CASSSDYYVEQYF. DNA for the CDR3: TGTGCCAGCAGTTCGGACTATTACGTAGAGCAGTACTTC.

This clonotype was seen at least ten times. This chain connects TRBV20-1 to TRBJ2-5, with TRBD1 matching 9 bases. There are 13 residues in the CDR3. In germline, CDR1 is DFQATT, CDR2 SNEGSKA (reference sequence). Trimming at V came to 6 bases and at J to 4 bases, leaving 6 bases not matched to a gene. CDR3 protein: CSATGTGRETQYF. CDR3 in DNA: TGCAGTGCGACCGGGACAGGGAGAGAGACCCAGTACTTC.